This TCR beta chain stems from a study of T cell repertoires in cytomegalovirus infection (dated by TCRdb to the late 2010s). At the level of the whole study: Donor HLA type was relevant to the analysis, as public TCR beta signatures indicated carriage of CMV infection together with the matching HLA type.

Turning to this clonotype: Its antigen is still unknown. Per-nucleotide qualities are absent, and no much larger clonotype sits a single base away.

The sample was run on an Illumina HiSeq 1500. TCRdb reprocessing: public reads trimmed at Q25 with fastp, clones called with MiXCR, in-frame beta chains kept. Rows with a matching CDR3 protein are joined into one entry that keeps the most common DNA and genes. The sample table records 100,000 or so distinct CDR3 sequences; around 22% of these occur just once. The ten largest account for about two fifths of the sample. The germline V gene (reference sequence) sets CDR1 to LNHDA and CDR2 to SQIVND. From the cysteine through the phenylalanine, the CDR3 covers 13 amino acids. The only DNA kept is the CDR3, 39 bases in frame from the first base. The V end loses 7 bases and the J end loses 4 bases, and a stretch of 11 bases separates them. Points the paper makes about the study in general: In the ex vivo response, HLA-C-restricted CMV-specific TCR beta clonotypes were dominant, and in two of eight donors the single most frequent clonotype came from this HLA-C-restricted group. Cumulative frequency of public TCR beta family members discriminated carriers of CMV infection plus the relevant HLA type in this cohort and an independent roughly 340-donor cohort.

The source material was CD8+ T cells from PBMCs. The receptor comes from a human donor in good health (CMV status not recorded). Some clones in this sample may be carry-over from other donors' samples. Rearrangement joined TRBV19 to TRBJ1-5; a confident D gene designation cannot be given. The encoded CDR3 is CASTPGVNQPQHF. The bases are TGTGCCAGTACCCCCGGGGTTAATCAGCCCCAGCATTTT. Here the CDR3 is joined to the reference TRBV19 and TRBJ1-5 genes, and the full variable domain is: DGGITQSPKYLFRKEGQNVTLSCEQNLNHDAMYWYRQDPGQGLRLIYYSQIVNDFQKGDIAEGYSVSREKKESFPLTVTSAQKNPTAFYLCASTPGVNQPQHFGDGTRLSIL.